Detailed here is one T cell receptor (beta chain). This clone was recorded only once. What antigen it recognizes has not been identified. Base qualities are not provided; no much larger clone lies one nucleotide away. Library preparation used the immunoSEQ multiplex PCR assay. Sourced from immuneACCESS, this table was stored by TCRdb with only in-frame sequences that have V and J called. A share of the clones is absent; for the studies checked, an unresolved V gene accounts for under half, and the remainder has no known explanation. The sample table contains 130,000 to 150,000 clones; only one count was recorded for 80% to 95% of them. In total, the top ten clones hold about 5.8% of the sample. The data were taken from a study of control samples from healthy donors and cancer patients (dated by TCRdb to about 2020). CDR1 and CDR2 were assigned from the germline V gene as SGHAT and FQNNGV. The CDR3 has 15 amino acids, counting the end cysteine and phenylalanine. Only CDR3 DNA is held: 45 bases, read in frame from base 1. Between the V and J ends, shortened by 0 bases and 5 bases respectively, the junction contains 12 bases.

Sequencing used blood. Rearrangement joined TRBV11-2 to TRBJ2-3; D gene: possibly TRBD1, on 5 matching bases. This sequence originates from a man aged 18-30 years in good health. In nucleotides, the sequence is TGTGCCAGCAGCTTAGATCCAGGGTCGGGAGATACGCAGTATTTT. It translates to CASSLDPGSGDTQYF.